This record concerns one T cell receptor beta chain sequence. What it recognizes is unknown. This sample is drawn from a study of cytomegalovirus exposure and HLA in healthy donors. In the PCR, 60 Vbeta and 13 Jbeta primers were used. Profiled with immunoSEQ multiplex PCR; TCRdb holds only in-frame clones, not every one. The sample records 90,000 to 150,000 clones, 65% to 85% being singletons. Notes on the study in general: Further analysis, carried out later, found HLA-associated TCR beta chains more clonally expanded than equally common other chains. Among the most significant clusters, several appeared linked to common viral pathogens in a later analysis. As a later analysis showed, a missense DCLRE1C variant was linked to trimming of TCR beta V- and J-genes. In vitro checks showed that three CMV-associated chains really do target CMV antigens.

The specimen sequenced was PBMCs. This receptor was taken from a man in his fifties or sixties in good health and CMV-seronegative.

This CDR3 reads CATLDPSGFYNEQFF. The CDR3 DNA reads as TGTGCCACTCTCGACCCCTCCGGGTTTTACAATGAGCAGTTCTTC. The rearrangement uses TRBV19 and TRBJ2-1; D unresolved. Between the trimmed V and J ends, which lost 10 bases and 4 bases, there was a span of 20 bases. The CDR3 totals 15 residues. Germline V gene lookup returns CDR1 LNHDA and CDR2 SQIVND (reference sequence).